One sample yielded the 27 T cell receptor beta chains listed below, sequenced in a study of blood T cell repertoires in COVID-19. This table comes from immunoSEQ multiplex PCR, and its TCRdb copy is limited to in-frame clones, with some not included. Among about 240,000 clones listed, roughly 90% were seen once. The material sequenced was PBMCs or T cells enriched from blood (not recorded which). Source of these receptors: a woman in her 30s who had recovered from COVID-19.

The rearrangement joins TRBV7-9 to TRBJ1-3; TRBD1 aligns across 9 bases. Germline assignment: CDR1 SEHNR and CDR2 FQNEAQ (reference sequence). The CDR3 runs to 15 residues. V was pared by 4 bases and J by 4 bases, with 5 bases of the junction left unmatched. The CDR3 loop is CASSSGQGYGNTIYF. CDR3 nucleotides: TGTGCCAGCAGCTCGGGACAGGGCTACGGAAACACCATATATTTT.

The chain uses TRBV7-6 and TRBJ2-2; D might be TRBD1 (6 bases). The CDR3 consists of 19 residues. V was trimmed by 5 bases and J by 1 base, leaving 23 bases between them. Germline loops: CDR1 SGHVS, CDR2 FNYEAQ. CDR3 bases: TGTGCCAGCAGCCCCCTGGTAGGGAATTGGGGACAGAACACCGGGGAGCTGTTTTTT. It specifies CASSPLVGNWGQNTGELFF.

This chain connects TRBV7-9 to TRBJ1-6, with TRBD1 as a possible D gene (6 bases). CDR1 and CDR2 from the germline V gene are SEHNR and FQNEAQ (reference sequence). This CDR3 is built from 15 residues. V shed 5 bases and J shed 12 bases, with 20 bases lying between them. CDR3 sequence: CASSPGGPPREPLHF. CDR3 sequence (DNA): TGTGCCAGCAGCCCTGGGGGCCCCCCTAGGGAACCCCTCCACTTT.

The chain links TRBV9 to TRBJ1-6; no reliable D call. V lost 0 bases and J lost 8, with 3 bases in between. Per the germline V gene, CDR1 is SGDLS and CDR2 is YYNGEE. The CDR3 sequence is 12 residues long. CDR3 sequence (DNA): TGTGCCAGCAGCGTAGTAGATTCACCCCTCCACTTT. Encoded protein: CASSVVDSPLHF.

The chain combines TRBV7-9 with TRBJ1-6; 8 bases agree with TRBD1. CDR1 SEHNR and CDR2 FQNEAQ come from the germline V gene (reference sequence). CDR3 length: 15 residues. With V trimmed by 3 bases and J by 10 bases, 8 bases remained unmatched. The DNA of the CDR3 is TGTGCCAGCAGCTTTACTCAGGGGGCGAGGTCACCCCTCCACTTT. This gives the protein CASSFTQGARSPLHF.

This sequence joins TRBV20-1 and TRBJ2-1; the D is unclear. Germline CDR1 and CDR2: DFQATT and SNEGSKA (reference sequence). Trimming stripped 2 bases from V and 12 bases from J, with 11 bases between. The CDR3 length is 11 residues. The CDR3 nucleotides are TGCAGTGCTAGACAGATCCTCACGCAGTTCTTC. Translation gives CSARQILTQFF.

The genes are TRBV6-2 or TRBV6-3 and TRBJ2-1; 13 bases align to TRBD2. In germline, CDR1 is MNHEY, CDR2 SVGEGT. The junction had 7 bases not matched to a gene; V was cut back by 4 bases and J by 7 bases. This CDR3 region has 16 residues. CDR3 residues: CASSSRTSGRLNEQFF. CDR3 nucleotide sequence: TGTGCCAGCAGTTCCCGGACTAGCGGGAGATTGAATGAGCAGTTCTTC.

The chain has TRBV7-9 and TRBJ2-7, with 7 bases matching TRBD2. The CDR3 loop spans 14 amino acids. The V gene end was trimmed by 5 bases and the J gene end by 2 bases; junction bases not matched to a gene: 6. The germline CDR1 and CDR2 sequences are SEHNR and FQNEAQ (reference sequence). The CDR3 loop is CASSVGGGPYEQYF. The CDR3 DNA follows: TGTGCCAGCAGCGTTGGGGGGGGACCCTACGAGCAGTACTTC. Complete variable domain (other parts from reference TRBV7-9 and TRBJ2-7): DTGVSQNPRHKITKRGQNVTFRCDPISEHNRLYWYRQTLGQGPEFLTYFQNEAQLEKSRLLSDRFSAERPKGSFSTLEIQRTEQGDSAMYLCASSVGGGPYEQYFGPGTRLTVT.

CDR3 amino acids: CASSQDRWGRSNQPQHF. The DNA for the CDR3 is TGCGCCAGCAGCCAAGACAGGTGGGGCCGGAGCAATCAGCCCCAGCATTTT. V and J are TRBV4-1 and TRBJ1-5; D is possibly TRBD1 (5 bases). The CDR3 contains 17 residues. CDR1 is MGHRA, CDR2 YSYEKL, per germline. The V and J ends lost 0 bases and 1 base respectively, with 13 bases between them.

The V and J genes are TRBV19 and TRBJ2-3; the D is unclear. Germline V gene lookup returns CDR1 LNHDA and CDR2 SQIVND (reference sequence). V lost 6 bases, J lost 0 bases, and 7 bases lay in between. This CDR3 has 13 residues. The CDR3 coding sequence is TGTGCCAGTAGCGCGGAGAGCACAGATACGCAGTATTTT. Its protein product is CASSAESTDTQYF. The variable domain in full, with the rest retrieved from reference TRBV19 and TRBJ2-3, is DGGITQSPKYLFRKEGQNVTLSCEQNLNHDAMYWYRQDPGQGLRLIYYSQIVNDFQKGDIAEGYSVSREKKESFPLTVTSAQKNPTAFYLCASSAESTDTQYFGPGTRLTVL.

DNA for the CDR3: TGTGCCAGCACCCCGCTGGGGCACTACGAGCAGTACTTC. It specifies CASTPLGHYEQYF. The rearrangement uses TRBV28 and TRBJ2-7; TRBD1 might be the D (5 bases). V lost 7 bases and J 3 bases, leaving 13 bases between the germline ends. CDR1 is MDHEN, CDR2 SYDVKM, per germline. There are 13 residues in the CDR3.

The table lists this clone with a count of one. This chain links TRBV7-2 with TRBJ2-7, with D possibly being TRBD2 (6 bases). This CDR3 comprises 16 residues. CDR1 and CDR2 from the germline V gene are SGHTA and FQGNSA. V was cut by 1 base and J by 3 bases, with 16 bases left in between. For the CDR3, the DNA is TGTGCCAGCAGCTTAGTTGGAACGGGAGCGGGCTACGAGCAGTACTTC. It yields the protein CASSLVGTGAGYEQYF.

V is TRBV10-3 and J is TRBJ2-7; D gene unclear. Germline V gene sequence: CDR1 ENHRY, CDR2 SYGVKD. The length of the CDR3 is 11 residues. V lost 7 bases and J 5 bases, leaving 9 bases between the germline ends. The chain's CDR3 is CAITNRDEQYF. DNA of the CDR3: TGTGCCATCACAAATCGGGACGAGCAGTACTTC.

The CDR3 protein is CASSTPRPTGTGGSREQYF. CDR3 DNA: TGTGCCAGCAGTACGCCCCGACCAACAGGGACAGGGGGCTCAAGGGAGCAGTACTTC. This chain joins TRBV28 and TRBJ2-7; TRBD1 matches at 12 bases. V lost 5 bases, J lost 7 bases, and 21 bases stayed unmatched. The CDR3 extends over 19 amino acids. CDR1 MDHEN and CDR2 SYDVKM come from the germline V gene.

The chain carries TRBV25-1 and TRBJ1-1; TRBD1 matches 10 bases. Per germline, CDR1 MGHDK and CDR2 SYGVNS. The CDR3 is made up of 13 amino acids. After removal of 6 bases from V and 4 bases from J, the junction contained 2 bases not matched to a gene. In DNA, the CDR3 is TGTGCCAGCAGGAGGACAGGGGGCACTGAAGCTTTCTTT. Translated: CASRRTGGTEAFF.

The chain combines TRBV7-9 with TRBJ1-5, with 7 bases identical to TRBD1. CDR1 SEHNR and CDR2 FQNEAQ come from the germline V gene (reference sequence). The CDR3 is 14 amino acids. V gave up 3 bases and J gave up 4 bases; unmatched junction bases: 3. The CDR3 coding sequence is TGTGCCAGCAGCTTCGGACAGGATAATCAGCCCCAGCATTTT. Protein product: CASSFGQDNQPQHF.

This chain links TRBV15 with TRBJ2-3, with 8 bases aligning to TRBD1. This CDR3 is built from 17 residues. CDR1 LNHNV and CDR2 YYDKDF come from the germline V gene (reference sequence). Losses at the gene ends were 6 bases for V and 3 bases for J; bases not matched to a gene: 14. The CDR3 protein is CATRDSRGRGLTDTQYF. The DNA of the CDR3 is TGTGCCACCAGAGACTCTCGGGGCAGGGGGCTTACAGATACGCAGTATTTT.

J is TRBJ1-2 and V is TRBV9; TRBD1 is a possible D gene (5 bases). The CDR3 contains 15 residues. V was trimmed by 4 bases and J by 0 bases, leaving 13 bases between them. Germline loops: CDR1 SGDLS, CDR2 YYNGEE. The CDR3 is CASSLYKGTNYGYTF. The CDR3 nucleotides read TGTGCCAGCAGCCTGTATAAGGGGACTAACTATGGCTACACCTTC.

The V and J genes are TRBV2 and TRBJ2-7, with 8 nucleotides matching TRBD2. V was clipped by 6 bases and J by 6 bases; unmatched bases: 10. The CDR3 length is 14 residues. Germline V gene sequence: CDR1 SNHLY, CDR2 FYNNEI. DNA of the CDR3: TGTGCCAGCAGCATGGATAGCGGGATTGGCGAGCAGTACTTC. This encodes CASSMDSGIGEQYF.

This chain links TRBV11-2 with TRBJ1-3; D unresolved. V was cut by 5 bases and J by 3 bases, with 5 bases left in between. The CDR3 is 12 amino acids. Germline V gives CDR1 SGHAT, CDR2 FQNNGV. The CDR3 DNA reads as TGTGCCAGCAGCGAACTTGGAAACACCATATATTTT. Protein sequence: CASSELGNTIYF.

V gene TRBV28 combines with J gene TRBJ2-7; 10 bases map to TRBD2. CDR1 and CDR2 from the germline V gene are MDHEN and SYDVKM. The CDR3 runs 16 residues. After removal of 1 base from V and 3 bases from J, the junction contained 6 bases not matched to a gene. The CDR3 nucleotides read TGTGCCAGCAGTTTATCTTGGGCTAGCGGGAGCTACGAGCAGTACTTC. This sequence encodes CASSLSWASGSYEQYF. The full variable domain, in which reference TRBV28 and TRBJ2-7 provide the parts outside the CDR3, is DVKVTQSSRYLVKRTGEKVFLECVQDMDHENMFWYRQDPGLGLRLIYFSYDVKMKEKGDIPEGYSVSREKKERFSLILESASTNQTSMYLCASSLSWASGSYEQYFGPGTRLTVT.

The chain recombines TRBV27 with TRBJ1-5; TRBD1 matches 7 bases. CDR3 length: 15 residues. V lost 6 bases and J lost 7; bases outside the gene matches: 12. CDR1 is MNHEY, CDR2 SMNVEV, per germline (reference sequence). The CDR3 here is CASSQGQTGSQPQHF. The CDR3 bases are TGTGCCAGCAGCCAGGGTCAGACAGGGTCGCAGCCCCAGCATTTT.

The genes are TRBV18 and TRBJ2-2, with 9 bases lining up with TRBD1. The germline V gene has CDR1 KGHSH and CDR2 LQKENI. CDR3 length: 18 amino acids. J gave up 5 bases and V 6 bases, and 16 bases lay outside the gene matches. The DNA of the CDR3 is TGTGCCAGCTCCCAGCAGCCACCGGGACAGGGTATAACCGGGGAGCTGTTTTTT. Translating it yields CASSQQPPGQGITGELFF.

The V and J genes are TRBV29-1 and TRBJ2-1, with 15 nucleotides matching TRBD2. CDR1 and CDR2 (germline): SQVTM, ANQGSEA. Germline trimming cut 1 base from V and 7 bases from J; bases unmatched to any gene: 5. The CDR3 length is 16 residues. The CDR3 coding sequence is TGCAGCGTTGAAGGGACTAGCGGGAGGGCCATTAATGAGCAGTTCTTC. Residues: CSVEGTSGRAINEQFF.

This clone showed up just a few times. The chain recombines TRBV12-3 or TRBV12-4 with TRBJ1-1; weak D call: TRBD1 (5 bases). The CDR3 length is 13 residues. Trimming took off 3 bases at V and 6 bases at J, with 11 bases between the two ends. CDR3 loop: CASSFQGLAEAFF. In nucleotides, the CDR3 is TGTGCCAGCAGTTTTCAGGGATTAGCTGAAGCTTTCTTT.

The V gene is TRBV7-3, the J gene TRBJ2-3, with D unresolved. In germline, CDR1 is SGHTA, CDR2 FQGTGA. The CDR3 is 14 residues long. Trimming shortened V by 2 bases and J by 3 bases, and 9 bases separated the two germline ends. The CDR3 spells CASSLSPTTDTQYF. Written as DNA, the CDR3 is TGTGCCAGCAGCTTATCCCCAACAACAGATACGCAGTATTTT.

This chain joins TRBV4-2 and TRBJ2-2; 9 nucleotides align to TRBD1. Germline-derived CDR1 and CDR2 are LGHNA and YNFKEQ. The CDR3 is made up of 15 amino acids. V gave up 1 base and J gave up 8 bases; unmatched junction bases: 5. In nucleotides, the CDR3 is TGTGCCAGCAGCCAAGGGGACAGGGATTATGGGGAGCTGTTTTTT. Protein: CASSQGDRDYGELFF.